Listed below are T cell receptor beta chains from one sample, sequenced in a study of T cell responses to AZD1222 COVID-19 vaccine. The table came from immunoSEQ multiplex PCR; TCRdb's copy has only in-frame clones and leaves some out. The sample records roughly 130,000 clones, about 91% being singletons. The sequencing used peripheral blood, collected on day 0 of AZD1222 vaccination. These receptors originate from an adult in good health. Each CDR3 is given with its conserved first and last residue. D genes are given only for firm matches. A clone size is listed for some rows: how often the clone was seen (once, few, many), or a class if it is expanded.

j_call: TRBJ2-2; clone_size: NA; v_call: TRBV5-5; d_call: NA; cdr3_nt: TGTGCCAGCAGCCTGTCATCGGGCGGTTTGGGTACCGGGGAGCTGTTTTTT; cdr3_aa: CASSLSSGGLGTGELFF
j_call: TRBJ2-7; clone_size: NA; v_call: TRBV9; d_call: TRBD1; cdr3_nt: TGTGCCAGCAGCCCGCACGGGACAGGGTTCGAGCAGTACTTC; cdr3_aa: CASSPHGTGFEQYF
j_call: TRBJ2-1; clone_size: NA; v_call: TRBV4-3; d_call: NA; cdr3_nt: TGCGCCAGCAGCCAAGATCCCGGGGGAACCTTCAATGAGCAGTTCTTC; cdr3_aa: CASSQDPGGTFNEQFF
j_call: TRBJ1-1; clone_size: NA; v_call: TRBV6-5; d_call: NA; cdr3_nt: TGTGCCAGCAGTTCCATCCGAGGGGGTGGGACTGAAGCTTTCTTT; cdr3_aa: CASSSIRGGGTEAFF
j_call: TRBJ1-3; clone_size: once; v_call: TRBV5-1; d_call: TRBD1; cdr3_nt: TGCGCCAGCAGCCGGCAGGGGGTGGAAAACACCATATATTTT; cdr3_aa: CASSRQGVENTIYF
j_call: TRBJ1-4; clone_size: NA; v_call: TRBV28; d_call: NA; cdr3_nt: TGTGCCACCTGCACGTCTAATGAAAAACTGTTTTTT; cdr3_aa: CATCTSNEKLFF
j_call: TRBJ1-5; clone_size: few; v_call: TRBV28; d_call: TRBD1; cdr3_nt: TGTGCCAGCAGTTTACGGCAGGGGGGCAATCAGCCCCAGCATTTT; cdr3_aa: CASSLRQGGNQPQHF
j_call: TRBJ2-5; clone_size: NA; v_call: TRBV4-2; d_call: NA; cdr3_nt: TGTGCCAGCAGCCAAGATCCCAACAGGGCTGGGACCCAGTACTTC; cdr3_aa: CASSQDPNRAGTQYF
j_call: TRBJ1-1; clone_size: NA; v_call: TRBV28; d_call: TRBD1; cdr3_nt: TGTGCCAGCACCCTAAACCCCAGGGGGACTGAAGCTTTCTTT; cdr3_aa: CASTLNPRGTEAFF
j_call: TRBJ2-5; clone_size: NA; v_call: TRBV5-6; d_call: NA; cdr3_nt: TGTGCCAGCAGCCTCGGGACTTTAAGTCAGACCCAGTACTTC; cdr3_aa: CASSLGTLSQTQYF
j_call: TRBJ2-3; clone_size: NA; v_call: TRBV2; d_call: NA; cdr3_nt: TGTGCCAGCAGTAGATTCACAGATACGCAGTATTTT; cdr3_aa: CASSRFTDTQYF
j_call: TRBJ1-4; clone_size: few; v_call: TRBV19; d_call: NA; cdr3_nt: TGTGCCAGTAGTGTCTCACAGGGCCGTGAAAAACTGTTTTTT; cdr3_aa: CASSVSQGREKLFF
j_call: TRBJ1-5; clone_size: NA; v_call: TRBV4-1; d_call: NA; cdr3_nt: TGCGCCAGCAGCCAAGGGACCCTCCGACTGTATGATAGCAATCAGCCCCAGCATTTT; cdr3_aa: CASSQGTLRLYDSNQPQHF
j_call: TRBJ2-5; clone_size: NA; v_call: TRBV4-1; d_call: NA; cdr3_nt: TGCGCCAGCAGCCAATATGGGCTCCAAGAGACCCAGTACTTC; cdr3_aa: CASSQYGLQETQYF
j_call: TRBJ1-6; clone_size: NA; v_call: TRBV5-1; d_call: NA; cdr3_nt: TGCGCCAGCAGCTTGGGAGGCAGGGGTCGGTCACCCCTCCACTTT; cdr3_aa: CASSLGGRGRSPLHF
j_call: TRBJ2-5; clone_size: NA; v_call: TRBV9; d_call: TRBD2; cdr3_nt: TGTGCCAGCAGCGTGACTAGCGGAAACCAAGAGACCCAGTACTTC; cdr3_aa: CASSVTSGNQETQYF
j_call: TRBJ2-2; clone_size: NA; v_call: TRBV11-2; d_call: TRBD1; cdr3_nt: TGTGCCAGCAGCTTATCTACAGGGGCGGGCACCGGGGAGCTGTTTTTT; cdr3_aa: CASSLSTGAGTGELFF
j_call: TRBJ1-1; clone_size: NA; v_call: TRBV29-1; d_call: TRBD1; cdr3_nt: TGCAGCGTCGCGCCTGGGACAGGACCGAACACTGAAGCTTTCTTT; cdr3_aa: CSVAPGTGPNTEAFF
j_call: TRBJ2-7; clone_size: NA; v_call: TRBV7-2; d_call: NA; cdr3_nt: TGTGCCAGCAGCTTGGGGCAGCTCTACGAGCAGTACTTC; cdr3_aa: CASSLGQLYEQYF
j_call: TRBJ2-2; clone_size: NA; v_call: TRBV18; d_call: NA; cdr3_nt: TGTGCCAGCTCACAGGGAATGGCCGGGGAGCTGTTTTTT; cdr3_aa: CASSQGMAGELFF
j_call: TRBJ2-1; clone_size: NA; v_call: TRBV7-2; d_call: TRBD2; cdr3_nt: TGTGCCAGCAGCTTGGGGAGCGGGGGGCGGAGGGATGAGCAGTTCTTC; cdr3_aa: CASSLGSGGRRDEQFF
j_call: TRBJ2-7; clone_size: NA; v_call: TRBV7-6; d_call: NA; cdr3_nt: TGTGCCAGCAGCGGGGGTTCTTCCTACGAGCAGTACTTC; cdr3_aa: CASSGGSSYEQYF
j_call: TRBJ1-1; clone_size: NA; v_call: TRBV14; d_call: NA; cdr3_nt: TGTGCCAGCAGCCAAGATCGCCTGAATGAAGCTTTCTTT; cdr3_aa: CASSQDRLNEAFF
j_call: TRBJ2-5; clone_size: NA; v_call: TRBV5-1; d_call: NA; cdr3_nt: TGCGCCAGCAGCTTGGACCTTGAGACCCAGTACTTC; cdr3_aa: CASSLDLETQYF
j_call: TRBJ2-2; clone_size: NA; v_call: TRBV6-6; d_call: NA; cdr3_nt: TGTGCCAGCAGTTTTTTTCCGGGGCAAGGGACCGGGGAGCTGTTTTTT; cdr3_aa: CASSFFPGQGTGELFF
j_call: TRBJ2-3; clone_size: NA; v_call: TRBV5-1; d_call: TRBD1; cdr3_nt: TGCGCCAGCAGCCCAGGACAGGTAGCAGATACGCAGTATTTT; cdr3_aa: CASSPGQVADTQYF
j_call: TRBJ2-7; clone_size: NA; v_call: TRBV6-5; d_call: TRBD2; cdr3_nt: TGTGCCAGCAGTTACGGGAGCGGGGGGGCCTACGAGCAGTACTTC; cdr3_aa: CASSYGSGGAYEQYF
j_call: TRBJ1-1; clone_size: NA; v_call: TRBV18; d_call: NA; cdr3_nt: TGTGCCAGCTCACTTTCGGGGAAAGTCGCTGAAGCTTTCTTT; cdr3_aa: CASSLSGKVAEAFF
j_call: TRBJ2-3; clone_size: few; v_call: TRBV2; d_call: NA; cdr3_nt: TGTGCCAGCAGTGAAGCGATACAGGTCCCGGCCCCCACAGATACGCAGTATTTT; cdr3_aa: CASSEAIQVPAPTDTQYF
j_call: TRBJ2-2; clone_size: NA; v_call: TRBV5-1; d_call: NA; cdr3_nt: TGCGCCAGCAACAAACTGACAACCACCGGGGAGCTGTTTTTT; cdr3_aa: CASNKLTTTGELFF
j_call: TRBJ1-2; clone_size: NA; v_call: TRBV7-2; d_call: TRBD1; cdr3_nt: TGTGCCAGCAGCAACAGGGGGCCGAGCTATGGCTACACCTTC; cdr3_aa: CASSNRGPSYGYTF
j_call: TRBJ2-3; clone_size: NA; v_call: TRBV10-1; d_call: TRBD1; cdr3_nt: TGCGCCAGCAGCCGGACAGGCCGCACAGATACGCAGTATTTT; cdr3_aa: CASSRTGRTDTQYF
j_call: TRBJ2-6; clone_size: NA; v_call: TRBV25-1; d_call: NA; cdr3_nt: TGTGCCACCCAGCGGTCCGGGGCCAACGTCCTGACTTTC; cdr3_aa: CATQRSGANVLTF